Sequencing of this T cell receptor (beta chain) was carried out in a study of blood T cell repertoires in COVID-19. Study background: Samples representing acute and convalescent COVID-19 were sourced from the United States, Italy and Spain. In each case, the material was cDNA or gDNA derived from T cells, B-cell-depleted T cells, or PBMCs.

The repertoire was sequenced with immunoSEQ multiplex PCR; TCRdb's copy has only in-frame clones and lacks some. The sample contains 200,000 to 250,000 clones, about 80% of which appear only once. The CDR3 runs 13 residues. CDR1 and CDR2 from the germline V gene are MNHEY and SMNVEV (reference sequence). The V gene lost 7 bases and the J gene lost 2 bases, with 10 bases spanning the gap. This clonotype was sampled from an older woman with acute or convalescent COVID-19. Sample: peripheral blood. The rearrangement uses TRBV27 and TRBJ2-3; possible D gene TRBD1, 5 bases. The CDR3 bases are TGTGCCAGCAAAGGGGCAACCACAGATACGCAGTATTTT. Amino acid sequence: CASKGATTDTQYF.